This T cell receptor beta chain was sequenced in a study of low-dose radiotherapy and immunotherapy resistance in tumors. Background on the study: On an every-two-weeks schedule, patients received intravenous nivolumab 240 mg, along with ipilimumab 1 mg/kg every six weeks. The drug cyclophosphamide was given into a vein at 200 mg/m2 every two weeks, one day before radiation and immunotherapy.

CDR1 LNHDA and CDR2 SQIVND come from the germline V gene (reference sequence). V was cut by 5 bases and J by 5 bases, with 22 bases left in between. This CDR3 has 17 residues. TRAV- and TRBV-specific primers primed first-strand cDNA, covering alpha and beta chains. The TCRs were subjected to amplification over approximately 20 PCR cycles employing a constant-region primer in conjunction with a V-primer adapter. MiXCR, applied by TCRdb to the reads, yields one record per CDR3 protein. The sample lists roughly 40,000 distinct CDR3 sequences; 20% to 30% were seen once. The table lists this clonotype with many counts. Time point defined: after trial treatment. Noted treatment: LDRT plus nivolumab, ipilimumab, low-dose cyclophosphamide and aspirin (RACIN trial).

The sequences come from PBMCs, collected after low-dose radiotherapy plus immunotherapy. This clonotype was obtained from a male donor with prostate cancer. The rearrangement links TRBV19 to TRBJ1-5; no reliable D call. In DNA form, the CDR3 reads TGTGCCAGTAGTTTCAATCCCGGGAGTTCCGCCTATCAGCCCCAGCATTTT. It specifies CASSFNPGSSAYQPQHF.